The rows below give T cell receptor beta chains drawn from one sample of a study of T cell changes during pregnancy in multiple sclerosis. Sequenced by immunoSEQ multiplex PCR; TCRdb stores in-frame clones only, minus some. This table holds 45,000 to 55,000 clones, 80% to 95% found once. Sequenced material: CD4+ T cells from peripheral blood mononuclear cells, taken after pregnancy. The receptors stem from a female donor with multiple sclerosis, enrolled in a pregnancy study. The CDR3 runs from the conserved cysteine through the conserved F or W. Fields, in order: V gene, D gene, J gene, clone size, CDR3 DNA, CDR3 protein. A D gene is named only where the DNA matches it firmly. The size entry is marked missing in some rows and otherwise reads once, few, many or a size class.

V: TRBV27; D: TRBD2; J: TRBJ2-7; size: -; DNA: TGTGCCAGCTCGAGGACTAGCGGGAGTGTAACCTACGAGCAGTACTTC; CDR3: CASSRTSGSVTYEQYF
V: TRBV18; D: TRBD1; J: TRBJ2-7; size: -; DNA: TGTGCCAGCTCACGAGAGGACAGGGGTTCGTCGGACGAGCAGTACTTC; CDR3: CASSREDRGSSDEQYF
V: TRBV18; D: TRBD1; J: TRBJ1-5; size: -; DNA: TGTGCCAGCTCACCAAGGGTAACAGGGGCCAGTGGCAATCAGCCCCAGCATTTT; CDR3: CASSPRVTGASGNQPQHF
V: TRBV28; D: -; J: TRBJ2-6; size: -; DNA: TGTGCCAGCAGCGTCAGCTCTGGGGCCAACGTCCTGACTTTC; CDR3: CASSVSSGANVLTF
V: TRBV7-2; D: TRBD2; J: TRBJ2-7; size: -; DNA: TGTGCCAGCAGCCCAAGACTAGCGGGGAAGGTCGAGCAGTACTTC; CDR3: CASSPRLAGKVEQYF
V: TRBV7-7; D: -; J: TRBJ2-2; size: -; DNA: TGTGCTAGCAGCCTTACAGGGAACACCGGGGAGCTGTTTTTT; CDR3: CASSLTGNTGELFF
V: TRBV18; D: -; J: TRBJ1-2; size: -; DNA: TGTGCCAGCTCACCACTCAGGGAAATGTGGGGCTACACCTTC; CDR3: CASSPLREMWGYTF
V: TRBV18; D: -; J: TRBJ2-2; size: -; DNA: TGTGCCAGCTCACCATTACAGAACACCGGGGAGCTGTTTTTT; CDR3: CASSPLQNTGELFF
V: TRBV11-2; D: -; J: TRBJ2-5; size: -; DNA: TGTGCCAGCAGCTTAGGTTTAGGTGGGAGTGAGACCCAGTACTTC; CDR3: CASSLGLGGSETQYF
V: TRBV4-3; D: -; J: TRBJ1-1; size: -; DNA: TGCGCCAGCAGCCAAGTCACAGGGAACACTGAAGCTTTCTTT; CDR3: CASSQVTGNTEAFF
V: TRBV4-3; D: TRBD2; J: TRBJ2-1; size: -; DNA: TGCGCCAGCAGCCAAGAGAATTGGGGGGCGGGAGGGCCGGGGAGACCGTTCTTC; CDR3: CASSQENWGAGGPGRPFF
V: TRBV6-1; D: -; J: TRBJ1-4; size: -; DNA: TGTGCCAGCAGTGAAGTTACAAGGGGTAATGAAAAACTGTTTTTT; CDR3: CASSEVTRGNEKLFF
V: TRBV5-8; D: -; J: TRBJ1-5; size: -; DNA: TGTGCCAGCAGCTTGGCCTTGGCGGGACAGCCCCAGCATTTT; CDR3: CASSLALAGQPQHF
V: TRBV7-9; D: -; J: TRBJ2-6; size: -; DNA: TGTGCCAGCAGCTTAGACGGGTACTCTGGGGCCAACGTCCTGACTTTC; CDR3: CASSLDGYSGANVLTF
V: TRBV7-3; D: -; J: TRBJ1-1; size: -; DNA: TGTGCCAGCAGCTTAAGTCAGGCGAACACTGAAGCTTTCTTT; CDR3: CASSLSQANTEAFF
V: TRBV11-2; D: -; J: TRBJ1-2; size: -; DNA: TGTGCCAGCAGCTTAGATTGGGGGGAGACGTTTGGCTACACCTTC; CDR3: CASSLDWGETFGYTF
V: TRBV18; D: -; J: TRBJ1-4; size: -; DNA: TGTGCCAGCTCACCCATGGACGGACTTAATGAAAAACTGTTTTTT; CDR3: CASSPMDGLNEKLFF
V: TRBV7-9; D: TRBD1; J: TRBJ2-5; size: once; DNA: TGTGCCAGCAGCTTCCCGGACAGGGGAGGGGAGACCCAGTACTTC; CDR3: CASSFPDRGGETQYF
V: TRBV11-3; D: -; J: TRBJ1-5; size: -; DNA: TGTGCCAGCAGCTTCGGTAATCTCGGGGGAGATAGCAATCAGCCCCAGCATTTT; CDR3: CASSFGNLGGDSNQPQHF
V: TRBV11-3; D: TRBD2; J: TRBJ2-7; size: -; DNA: TGTGCCAGCAGCTTAGGAAGCGGGGCGAGCTCCTACGAGCAGTACTTC; CDR3: CASSLGSGASSYEQYF
V: TRBV7-2; D: TRBD1; J: TRBJ2-5; size: -; DNA: TGTGCCAGCAGCTTCCGGACAGGGGGCACGGAGACCCAGTACTTC; CDR3: CASSFRTGGTETQYF
V: TRBV2; D: TRBD1; J: TRBJ1-1; size: -; DNA: TGTGCCAGCAGTGCGGGACAGCGCACTGAAGCTTTCTTT; CDR3: CASSAGQRTEAFF
V: TRBV4-3; D: TRBD1; J: TRBJ1-2; size: once; DNA: TGCGCCAGCAGCCAAGTGGGGACAGGGGGTTATGGCTACACCTTC; CDR3: CASSQVGTGGYGYTF
V: TRBV2; D: TRBD1; J: TRBJ2-7; size: -; DNA: TGTGCCAGCAGAGCCCTTTCTGACAGGGAAGATAGCGAGCAGTACTTC; CDR3: CASRALSDREDSEQYF
V: TRBV19; D: TRBD1; J: TRBJ1-3; size: -; DNA: TGTGCCAGTAGTATAACAGGGGGCTCTGGAAACACCATATATTTT; CDR3: CASSITGGSGNTIYF
V: TRBV18; D: TRBD2; J: TRBJ2-7; size: once; DNA: TGTGCCAGCTCACCAAGGTTGTCGGGACTAGCGGGAGGTATCGACGAGCAGTACTTC; CDR3: CASSPRLSGLAGGIDEQYF
V: TRBV6-5; D: -; J: TRBJ2-2; size: -; DNA: TGTGCCAGCAGCCCTGGACTAACGAACACCGGGGAGCTGTTTTTT; CDR3: CASSPGLTNTGELFF
V: TRBV4-3; D: TRBD2; J: TRBJ2-5; size: -; DNA: TGCGCCAGCAGCCAAGAACCGGCGGGAGATCGGGAGACCCAGTACTTC; CDR3: CASSQEPAGDRETQYF
V: TRBV4-2; D: -; J: TRBJ1-2; size: -; DNA: TGTGCCAGCAGCCAAGGGAAGGGGGTAGTTTCTGGCTACACCTTC; CDR3: CASSQGKGVVSGYTF